A selection of T cell receptor beta chains follows, all from one sample in a study of OX40 agonist ivuxolimab in advanced cancers. Only in-frame clones appear in the TCRdb table, and some are missing; sequencing was by immunoSEQ multiplex PCR. This table has 35,000 to 40,000 clones, 92% appearing once. The sample here was CD4+ or CD8+ T cells sorted from blood, taken in a trial of the OX40 agonist ivuxolimab. These receptors all come from an adult with an advanced solid tumor such as melanoma, head and neck, liver or kidney cancer. Each CDR3 is given with its conserved first and last residue. A D gene is named only where the DNA matches it firmly. The listing skips clone size in some rows; elsewhere it reads once, few, many or a size class.

CDR3 DNA: TGCGCCAGCAGCCAAGATCCCCGGGCTAATGAAAAACTGTTTTTT
CDR3 protein: CASSQDPRANEKLFF
V gene: TRBV4-3
D gene: -
J gene: TRBJ1-4
clone size: -

CDR3 DNA: TGTGCCAGCTTACCAAGCGGGAGGGGCTACAATGAGCAGTTCTTC
CDR3 protein: CASLPSGRGYNEQFF
V gene: TRBV19
D gene: TRBD2
J gene: TRBJ2-1
clone size: -

CDR3 DNA: TGTGCCAGCAGCTTGGGACAGATGAACACTGAAGCTTTCTTT
CDR3 protein: CASSLGQMNTEAFF
V gene: TRBV6-1
D gene: TRBD1
J gene: TRBJ1-1
clone size: -

CDR3 DNA: TGTGCCAGCAGGGCTCTTTTGGACTACCCAGAGACCCAGTACTTC
CDR3 protein: CASRALLDYPETQYF
V gene: TRBV11-2
D gene: -
J gene: TRBJ2-5
clone size: -

CDR3 DNA: TGTGCCAGCAGTTTATCCGGGGCCAATCAGCCCCAGCATTTT
CDR3 protein: CASSLSGANQPQHF
V gene: TRBV27
D gene: -
J gene: TRBJ1-5
clone size: -

CDR3 DNA: TGTGCCAGTAGTATCCGGGACAGGGGGCCTCAGCCCCAGCATTTT
CDR3 protein: CASSIRDRGPQPQHF
V gene: TRBV19
D gene: TRBD1
J gene: TRBJ1-5
clone size: -

CDR3 DNA: TGTGCCAGCAGTGTTAGAACAGGGGGCCGGGGTGAAAAACTGTTTTTT
CDR3 protein: CASSVRTGGRGEKLFF
V gene: TRBV27
D gene: TRBD1
J gene: TRBJ1-4
clone size: -

CDR3 DNA: TGTGCCAGCAGCTTTGGAGGGGGTAATGAAAAACTGTTTTTT
CDR3 protein: CASSFGGGNEKLFF
V gene: TRBV9
D gene: -
J gene: TRBJ1-4
clone size: -

CDR3 DNA: TGTGCCAGCAGCGTAGGGGCGGGAGTTTACTACAATGAGCAGTTCTTC
CDR3 protein: CASSVGAGVYYNEQFF
V gene: TRBV9
D gene: TRBD2
J gene: TRBJ2-1
clone size: -

CDR3 DNA: TGCGCCAGCAGCCAAGAGGACAGGGGCCATCAGCCCCAGCATTTT
CDR3 protein: CASSQEDRGHQPQHF
V gene: TRBV4-1
D gene: TRBD1
J gene: TRBJ1-5
clone size: -

CDR3 DNA: TGCAGTGCGACAGATTTCTATGGCTACACCTTC
CDR3 protein: CSATDFYGYTF
V gene: TRBV20-1
D gene: -
J gene: TRBJ1-2
clone size: -

CDR3 DNA: TGTGCCAGTAGTATTTGGGGGCGGGAGCAGTTCTTC
CDR3 protein: CASSIWGREQFF
V gene: TRBV19
D gene: -
J gene: TRBJ2-1
clone size: -

CDR3 DNA: TGTGCCACCGCACTTAGCGGGAGTGCAGGTGAGCAGTTCTTC
CDR3 protein: CATALSGSAGEQFF
V gene: TRBV14
D gene: TRBD2
J gene: TRBJ2-1
clone size: -

CDR3 DNA: TGTGCCAGCAGCTTAGAAGCAGGGGGAGGTCAGCCCCAGCATTTT
CDR3 protein: CASSLEAGGGQPQHF
V gene: TRBV7-8
D gene: TRBD1
J gene: TRBJ1-5
clone size: -

CDR3 DNA: TGTGCCACCTTGACTTTTTGGGATGAGCAGTTCTTC
CDR3 protein: CATLTFWDEQFF
V gene: TRBV6-1
D gene: -
J gene: TRBJ2-1
clone size: -

CDR3 DNA: TGTGCCAGCAGTACGGGTAACACTGAAGCTTTCTTT
CDR3 protein: CASSTGNTEAFF
V gene: TRBV6-6
D gene: -
J gene: TRBJ1-1
clone size: -

CDR3 DNA: TGTGCCAGCAGTTTACCGGGGACGTCTAATGAAAAACTGTTTTTT
CDR3 protein: CASSLPGTSNEKLFF
V gene: TRBV28
D gene: -
J gene: TRBJ1-4
clone size: -

CDR3 DNA: TGTGCCAGCTCATCAAGCGGTGTTGAGCAGTTCTTC
CDR3 protein: CASSSSGVEQFF
V gene: TRBV18
D gene: -
J gene: TRBJ2-1
clone size: -

CDR3 DNA: TGTGCCAGCAGCTTAGGGGTCAGCACCGGGGAGCTGTTTTTT
CDR3 protein: CASSLGVSTGELFF
V gene: TRBV11-2
D gene: -
J gene: TRBJ2-2
clone size: -

CDR3 DNA: TGTGCCAGCAGCGCCAGCGGGGTACTTCAAGAGACCCAGTACTTC
CDR3 protein: CASSASGVLQETQYF
V gene: TRBV9
D gene: TRBD2
J gene: TRBJ2-5
clone size: -

CDR3 DNA: TGTGCCAGCAGCTCGATGACCTCTGGAAACACCATATATTTT
CDR3 protein: CASSSMTSGNTIYF
V gene: TRBV14
D gene: -
J gene: TRBJ1-3
clone size: once

CDR3 DNA: TGCGCCAGCAGCTTGACCGGGACAGCCTATGGCTACACCTTC
CDR3 protein: CASSLTGTAYGYTF
V gene: TRBV5-1
D gene: TRBD1
J gene: TRBJ1-2
clone size: once

CDR3 DNA: TGTGCCAGCACTTCCGGCCCGGGACTAGCGGGCGGGGAGCTGTTTTTT
CDR3 protein: CASTSGPGLAGGELFF
V gene: TRBV7-3
D gene: TRBD2
J gene: TRBJ2-2
clone size: -

CDR3 DNA: TGCGCCAGCAGCCAAGGGAGTGAAGCTTTCTTT
CDR3 protein: CASSQGSEAFF
V gene: TRBV4-3
D gene: -
J gene: TRBJ1-1
clone size: -

CDR3 DNA: TGTGCCAGCAGTTTAAGGTCGACGGGACTAGTTCCGGACACCGGGGAGCTGTTTTTT
CDR3 protein: CASSLRSTGLVPDTGELFF
V gene: TRBV27
D gene: TRBD2
J gene: TRBJ2-2
clone size: -

CDR3 DNA: TGTGCCAGCACGACGGGGCTTAACACTGAAGCTTTCTTT
CDR3 protein: CASTTGLNTEAFF
V gene: TRBV6-6
D gene: -
J gene: TRBJ1-1
clone size: -

CDR3 DNA: TGTGCCAGCAGTGAAGGGGGAACCTACGAGCAGTACTTC
CDR3 protein: CASSEGGTYEQYF
V gene: TRBV2
D gene: -
J gene: TRBJ2-7
clone size: once

CDR3 DNA: TGTGCCAGCAGGGGACTAGCGGCCTACAATGAGCAGTTCTTC
CDR3 protein: CASRGLAAYNEQFF
V gene: TRBV27
D gene: TRBD2
J gene: TRBJ2-1
clone size: few

CDR3 DNA: TGTGCCAGCAGTTTCACCGGGACGCAAGAGACCCAGTACTTC
CDR3 protein: CASSFTGTQETQYF
V gene: TRBV28
D gene: -
J gene: TRBJ2-5
clone size: -

CDR3 DNA: TGTGCCAGCTCCCTCCGGCAAAACCCCCTATACAATGAGCAGTTCTTC
CDR3 protein: CASSLRQNPLYNEQFF
V gene: TRBV25-1
D gene: -
J gene: TRBJ2-1
clone size: -

CDR3 DNA: TGTGCCAGCAGTCCTCAGGGGAGGAGGTGGGCTTTCTTT
CDR3 protein: CASSPQGRRWAFF
V gene: TRBV28
D gene: -
J gene: TRBJ1-1
clone size: once

CDR3 DNA: TGTGCCAGCAGCTTAGGGACAGCGCGGGAGACCCAGTACTTC
CDR3 protein: CASSLGTARETQYF
V gene: TRBV7-8
D gene: -
J gene: TRBJ2-5
clone size: -

CDR3 DNA: TGTGCCAGCAAGGAAAGCGGGGGGCCCCAAGAGACCCAGTACTTC
CDR3 protein: CASKESGGPQETQYF
V gene: TRBV7-9
D gene: TRBD2
J gene: TRBJ2-5
clone size: -

CDR3 DNA: TGTGCCAGTACTGGGGCGGGTAGGAGCGATGAGCAGTTCTTC
CDR3 protein: CASTGAGRSDEQFF
V gene: TRBV28
D gene: -
J gene: TRBJ2-1
clone size: -

CDR3 DNA: TGTGCCAGCAGCCCGTCGGGGTCTGGAAACACCATATATTTT
CDR3 protein: CASSPSGSGNTIYF
V gene: TRBV6-1
D gene: -
J gene: TRBJ1-3
clone size: -

CDR3 DNA: TGTGCCAGCAGTCAGTCCGGGGAGCTGTTTTTT
CDR3 protein: CASSQSGELFF
V gene: TRBV27
D gene: -
J gene: TRBJ2-2
clone size: -

CDR3 DNA: TGTGCCAGCAGGACAGGGAACACTGAAGCTTTCTTT
CDR3 protein: CASRTGNTEAFF
V gene: TRBV7-6
D gene: -
J gene: TRBJ1-1
clone size: few

CDR3 DNA: TGTGCCAGCAGGACAGGGAAAGGCTACACCTTC
CDR3 protein: CASRTGKGYTF
V gene: TRBV27
D gene: TRBD1
J gene: TRBJ1-2
clone size: -

CDR3 DNA: TGTGCCAGCAGTGACAAACTCGAGCAGTACTTC
CDR3 protein: CASSDKLEQYF
V gene: TRBV6-5
D gene: -
J gene: TRBJ2-7
clone size: -

CDR3 DNA: TGTGCCAGCAGCGTATTATGGGGTTACAGTGCCATATATTTT
CDR3 protein: CASSVLWGYSAIYF
V gene: TRBV7-9
D gene: -
J gene: TRBJ1-3
clone size: -

CDR3 DNA: TGCGCCAGCAGCCAACCGACAGGGGAGGTCTCACCCCTCCACTTT
CDR3 protein: CASSQPTGEVSPLHF
V gene: TRBV4-1
D gene: TRBD1
J gene: TRBJ1-6
clone size: -

CDR3 DNA: TGTGCCAGCAGCGAGGGCCTAGCGGGAGGGCATGAGCAGTTCTTC
CDR3 protein: CASSEGLAGGHEQFF
V gene: TRBV7-9
D gene: TRBD2
J gene: TRBJ2-1
clone size: -

CDR3 DNA: TGCGCCAGCAGTGAGTCGAAAGGTGACATTAACACTGAAGCTTTCTTT
CDR3 protein: CASSESKGDINTEAFF
V gene: TRBV10-1
D gene: -
J gene: TRBJ1-1
clone size: -

CDR3 DNA: TGTGCCAGCAATTCCGGCAGGCATGCTAACTATGGCTACACCTTC
CDR3 protein: CASNSGRHANYGYTF
V gene: TRBV9
D gene: -
J gene: TRBJ1-2
clone size: -

CDR3 DNA: TGTGCCAGCAGCTTAGGGACAGGGGACGGCTACACCTTC
CDR3 protein: CASSLGTGDGYTF
V gene: TRBV7-8
D gene: TRBD1
J gene: TRBJ1-2
clone size: -

CDR3 DNA: TGTGCCAGCAGTTACGACGCGAACACTGAAGCTTTCTTT
CDR3 protein: CASSYDANTEAFF
V gene: TRBV6-6
D gene: -
J gene: TRBJ1-1
clone size: -

CDR3 DNA: TGTGCCAGCAGCTTAGGCCCCCCTGACAGGGGTGAGACCTACGAGCAGTACTTC
CDR3 protein: CASSLGPPDRGETYEQYF
V gene: TRBV13
D gene: TRBD1
J gene: TRBJ2-7
clone size: -

CDR3 DNA: TGTGCCTGGAGTAACGGGAGGGCCTACGAGCAGTACTTC
CDR3 protein: CAWSNGRAYEQYF
V gene: TRBV30
D gene: TRBD2
J gene: TRBJ2-7
clone size: -